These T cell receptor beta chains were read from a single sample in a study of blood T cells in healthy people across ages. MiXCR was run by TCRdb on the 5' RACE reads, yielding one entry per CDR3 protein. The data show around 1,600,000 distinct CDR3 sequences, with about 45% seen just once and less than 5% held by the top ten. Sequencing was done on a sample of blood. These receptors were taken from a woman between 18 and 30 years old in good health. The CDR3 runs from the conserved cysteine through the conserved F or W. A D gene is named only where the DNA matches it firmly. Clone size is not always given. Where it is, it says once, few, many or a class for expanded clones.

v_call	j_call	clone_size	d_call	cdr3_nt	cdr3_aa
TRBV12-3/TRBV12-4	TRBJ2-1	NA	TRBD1	TGTGCCAGCAGTTTTGGGCAGGGGGACAATGAGCAGTTCTTC	CASSFGQGDNEQFF
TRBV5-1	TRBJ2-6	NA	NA	TGCGCCAGCAGCTTGGAGCCAATCCCTGGGGCCAACGTCCTGACTTTC	CASSLEPIPGANVLTF
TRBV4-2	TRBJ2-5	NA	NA	TGTGCCAGCAGCCAAGATAGCCTAAAGGAGACCCAGTACTTC	CASSQDSLKETQYF
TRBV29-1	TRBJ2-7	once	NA	TGCAGCGTTGGGCGACCAGGGGCTCTCGACGAGCAGTACTTC	CSVGRPGALDEQYF
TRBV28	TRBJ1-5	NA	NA	TGTGCCAGCAGACCTCCCGGGACAAGACATCAGCCCCAGCATTTT	CASRPPGTRHQPQHF
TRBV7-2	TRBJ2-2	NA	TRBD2	TGTGCCAGCAGCTTCCAGCGGGGGGGCCTTAACACCGGGGAGCTGTTTTTT	CASSFQRGGLNTGELFF
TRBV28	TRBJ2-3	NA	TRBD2	TGTGCCAGCAGTTTTAGCGGGAGGCGCACAGATACGCAGTATTTT	CASSFSGRRTDTQYF
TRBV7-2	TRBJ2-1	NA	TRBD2	TGTGCCAGCAGCTTAGGACTCGGGGGGGCCGTATCCTACAATGAGCAGTTCTTC	CASSLGLGGAVSYNEQFF
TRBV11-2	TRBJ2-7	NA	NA	TGTGCCAGCAGTTGGGTCTCCTACGAGCAGTACTTC	CASSWVSYEQYF
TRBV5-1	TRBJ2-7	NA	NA	TGCGCCAGCAGCTCGATGACGCGGGGGCCCTCCTACGAGCAGTACTTC	CASSSMTRGPSYEQYF
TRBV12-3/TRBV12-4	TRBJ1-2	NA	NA	TGTGCCAGCAGTTCGCTCGAAGGGGACTATGGCTACACCTTC	CASSSLEGDYGYTF
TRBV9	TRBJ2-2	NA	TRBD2	TGTGCCAGCAGCCCGATCACGGGGACTAGCGGGAACGGGGAGCTGTTTTTT	CASSPITGTSGNGELFF
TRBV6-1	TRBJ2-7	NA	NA	TGTGCCAGCACCAGACAGGTTAAGGGCTACGAGCAGTACTTC	CASTRQVKGYEQYF
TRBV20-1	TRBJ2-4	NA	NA	TGCAGTGCTAGAGATTCCGGTGCCAAAAACATTCAGTACTTC	CSARDSGAKNIQYF
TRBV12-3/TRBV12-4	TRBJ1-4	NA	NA	TGTGCCAGCAGCCACCGCCTACAGGGTTTGAGTGAAAAACTGTTTTTT	CASSHRLQGLSEKLFF
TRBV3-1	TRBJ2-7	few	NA	TGTGCCAGCACCGCACGGGAATTCTCCTACGAGCAGTACTTC	CASTAREFSYEQYF
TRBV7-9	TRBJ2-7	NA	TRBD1	TGTGCCAGCAGCCGAGGACAGGGCGGTATCTACGAGCAGTACTTC	CASSRGQGGIYEQYF
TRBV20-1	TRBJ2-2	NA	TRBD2	TGCAGTGCCTGGGACGGGGGGGACACCGGGGAGCTGTTTTTT	CSAWDGGDTGELFF